The clone carrying this T cell receptor (beta chain) occurred once. This sample was included in a study of blood T cell repertoires in COVID-19. Study-wide context: The United States, Italy and Spain were the sources of the acute and convalescent COVID-19 samples.

Per the original data handling: Amplification with reference gene primers provided the estimates of nucleated cell counts. The data were produced by immunoSEQ multiplex PCR, yet TCRdb's version contains in-frame clones alone and is incomplete. From that table come the V and J calls and clone size; the DNA was used to work out D and trimming. The sample consists of 150,000 to 200,000 clones, approximately 90% of them appearing once. The germline CDR1 and CDR2 sequences are SGHAT and FQNNGV. With 2 bases clipped from V and 4 bases from J, the junction kept 4 bases outside the gene matches. The CDR3 contains 14 residues.

This TCR was recovered from a human donor in a cohort sampled during active COVID-19. This rearrangement joins TRBV11-2 to TRBJ1-1, with 7 bases that match TRBD1. The sample comprised peripheral blood. This chain's CDR3 is CASSLPGTVTEAFF. CDR3 bases: TGTGCCAGCAGCTTACCAGGGACAGTCACTGAAGCTTTCTTT.